The 11 T cell receptor beta chains given below trace back to one sample, sequenced in a study of blood T cell repertoires in COVID-19. Generated by immunoSEQ multiplex PCR, the TCRdb table keeps only in-frame clones and is missing some. This sample yields around 84,000 clones, of which about 90% are seen a single time; approximately 4.2% belongs to the top ten. Material: peripheral blood. These receptors all come from a middle-aged man with active COVID-19.

The rearrangement uses TRBV7-9 and TRBJ2-1; possibly TRBD1 for D (5 bases). The CDR3 loop spans 13 amino acids. Germline V CDR1 and CDR2: SEHNR, FQNEAQ (reference sequence). Deletions cut 5 bases from V and 7 bases from J, with 12 bases between. The CDR3 protein is CASSTGPMNEQFF. CDR3 nucleotide sequence: TGTGCCAGCAGCACAGGACCGATGAATGAGCAGTTCTTC. The entire variable domain, with the rest obtained from reference TRBV7-9 and TRBJ2-1, is as follows: DTGVSQNPRHKITKRGQNVTFRCDPISEHNRLYWYRQTLGQGPEFLTYFQNEAQLEKSRLLSDRFSAERPKGSFSTLEIQRTEQGDSAMYLCASSTGPMNEQFFGPGTRLTVL.

The genes are TRBV11-1 and TRBJ2-3; the D gene is possibly TRBD2 (5 bases). CDR1 and CDR2 (germline): SGHAT, FQDESV (reference sequence). The V gene lost 10 bases and the J gene lost 3 bases, with 11 bases spanning the gap. The CDR3 contains 12 residues. The chain's CDR3 is CATRAGTDTQYF. The CDR3 region has the DNA TGTGCCACCCGGGCGGGTACAGATACGCAGTATTTT.

V usage is TRBV28 and J usage is TRBJ1-3, with a weak D call TRBD1 (6 bases). CDR1 and CDR2 from the germline V gene are MDHEN and SYDVKM. The CDR3 is 16 amino acids. Trimming pared 6 bases from V and 0 bases from J, leaving 15 bases between. CDR3 amino acids: CASSPPTGRSGNTIYF. The DNA for the CDR3 is TGTGCCAGCAGCCCTCCGACAGGACGCTCTGGAAACACCATATATTTT.

The genes are TRBV28 and TRBJ2-5, with 7 bases matching TRBD1. Looked up from germline, CDR1 is MDHEN and CDR2 is SYDVKM. The junction had 12 bases not matched to a gene; V was cut back by 6 bases and J by 5 bases. This CDR3 region has 15 residues. CDR3 region: CASRGNRGPRETQYF. The CDR3 DNA sequence: TGTGCCAGCAGGGGGAACAGGGGTCCGAGGGAGACCCAGTACTTC.

DNA of the CDR3: TGTGCCAGCAGCTACGCGAGGGGAGGGACCTACAATGAGCAGTTCTTC. Protein sequence: CASSYARGGTYNEQFF. The chain couples TRBV6-5 to TRBJ2-1; 7 bases align to TRBD2. CDR1 and CDR2 from the germline V gene are MNHEY and SVGAGI. This CDR3 is built from 16 residues. The V segment lost 6 bases and the J segment 2 bases; nucleotides outside the gene matches: 10.

The rearrangement links TRBV9 to TRBJ2-5; TRBD1 agrees at 8 bases. Germline assignment: CDR1 SGDLS and CDR2 YYNGEE. This CDR3 is 16 amino acids long. The J segment lost 5 bases and the V segment lost 3 bases, leaving 12 bases of the junction unmatched. CDR3 protein: CASSANRGTGGETQYF. In DNA, the CDR3 is TGTGCCAGCAGCGCCAACAGGGGGACCGGCGGGGAGACCCAGTACTTC.

The chain employs TRBV28 and TRBJ1-1; D remains unclear. V lost 6 bases and J lost 6, with 17 bases in between. Germline V gives CDR1 MDHEN, CDR2 SYDVKM. The CDR3 has 14 amino acids. The CDR3 spells CASSRSLAAPEAFF. The CDR3 DNA reads as TGTGCCAGCAGCAGGTCCTTGGCAGCACCTGAAGCTTTCTTT.

The chain links TRBV7-9 to TRBJ2-1, with TRBD1 as a possible D gene (6 bases). Germline V gives CDR1 SEHNR, CDR2 FQNEAQ (reference sequence). The germline V and J ends were trimmed by 11 bases and 3 bases, with 23 bases remaining between them. The CDR3 length is 16 residues. CDR3 sequence reads: CAVPSLGAEYYNEQFF. For the CDR3, the DNA is TGTGCCGTCCCCTCCTTGGGGGCGGAGTACTACAATGAGCAGTTCTTC.

The chain is built from TRBV11-2 and TRBJ1-3, with a possible D match to TRBD1 (6 bases). With 5 bases removed from V and 0 bases from J, the gap between germline ends came to 17 bases. The CDR3 has 17 amino acids. CDR1 is SGHAT, CDR2 FQNNGV, per germline. The CDR3 loop is CASSDTDRFSSGNTIYF. CDR3 DNA sequence: TGTGCCAGCAGCGATACGGACAGATTTAGCTCTGGAAACACCATATATTTT.

The chain couples TRBV25-1 to TRBJ2-1, with 9 bases lining up with TRBD2. V gave up 5 bases and J gave up 0 bases; unmatched junction bases: 5. The CDR3 runs to 16 residues. The V gene's germline CDR1 is MGHDK and CDR2 SYGVNS. The CDR3 reads CASSFSGGSSYNEQFF. The CDR3 DNA sequence: TGTGCCAGCAGTTTTAGCGGGGGCAGCTCCTACAATGAGCAGTTCTTC. The complete variable domain, with remaining parts taken from reference TRBV25-1 and TRBJ2-1, reads EADIYQTPRYLVIGTGKKITLECSQTMGHDKMYWYQQDPGMELHLIHYSYGVNSTEKGDLSSESTVSRIRTEHFPLTLESARPSHTSQYLCASSFSGGSSYNEQFFGPGTRLTVL.

CDR3 DNA: TGTGCCAGCAGCGTAGGTGGCCTCTCTGGAAACACCATATATTTT. Its translation is CASSVGGLSGNTIYF. The chain combines TRBV9 with TRBJ1-3; D call uncertain. CDR1 and CDR2 from the germline V gene are SGDLS and YYNGEE. The V gene lost 0 bases and the J gene lost 0 bases, with 7 bases spanning the gap. This CDR3 comprises 15 residues.